Described below is a single T cell receptor (beta chain) sequence and its context. The target antigen is unknown. Germline V CDR1 and CDR2: SGHAT, FQNNGV. Trimming left V 1 base short and J 3 bases short, with 7 bases between. The CDR3 covers 14 residues. The record originates from a study of human thymus T cells. Study-level points and caveats: It looked as if thymic and blood repertoires used V and J genes in a biased way.

This table comes from immunoSEQ multiplex PCR, and its TCRdb copy is limited to in-frame clones, with some not included. This table holds around 130,000 clones, approximately 96% found once. Resections from corrective heart surgery provided thymus tissue. Corrective surgery for congenital heart defects was being performed on the healthy Finnish infants who were the donors. The V call is TRBV11-2, the J call TRBJ2-1; D call uncertain. Source material: thymus tissue. This receptor was obtained from a boy under two years old with a congenital heart defect but otherwise immunologically healthy. The CDR3 here is CASSLVGVYNEQFF. The CDR3 coding sequence is TGTGCCAGCAGCTTAGTTGGTGTCTACAATGAGCAGTTCTTC.